A selection of T cell receptor beta chains follows, all from one sample in a study of early T cells in non-severe SARS-CoV-2 infection. TCRdb reprocessed the 5' RACE reads with MiXCR, giving one entry per CDR3 protein. The sample records 85,000 to 90,000 distinct CDR3 sequences, about 15% being singletons. The sequenced sample was whole blood. These TCRs come from an adult who was a healthcare worker with PCR-confirmed SARS-CoV-2 infection or an uninfected control (not recorded which). Both conserved end residues are part of each CDR3. The D gene is left open where the match is weak. Size is omitted from some rows. Given values are once, few, many or a class for expanded clones.

few,TRBJ1-2,TRBD1,TRBV5-1,CASSLSPDRFYGYTF,TGCGCCAGCAGCTTGTCCCCGGACAGGTTCTATGGCTACACCTTC
many,TRBJ1-3,-,TRBV12-3/TRBV12-4,CASSFSQGLSGNTIYF,TGTGCCAGCAGTTTTTCCCAGGGACTTTCTGGAAACACCATATATTTT
few,TRBJ1-6,-,TRBV9,CASSVAKAGSPLHF,TGTGCCAGCAGCGTAGCTAAGGCAGGGTCACCCCTCCACTTT
-,TRBJ2-2,TRBD2,TRBV5-1,CASSFLTSGGAAGELFF,TGCGCCAGCAGCTTCTTGACTAGCGGGGGGGCCGCCGGGGAGCTGTTTTTT
-,TRBJ2-1,TRBD2,TRBV13,CASSLRGGRLNEQFF,TGTGCCAGCAGCTTACGCGGGGGGAGACTAAATGAGCAGTTCTTC
-,TRBJ1-1,-,TRBV12-2,CASRLAGTGRLNTEAFF,TGTGCAAGTCGCTTAGCGGGGACAGGTCGACTGAACACTGAAGCTTTCTTT
-,TRBJ1-6,-,TRBV7-2,CASSLAGGSPLHF,TGTGCCAGCAGCTTAGCGGGGGGTTCACCCCTCCACTTT
many,TRBJ1-3,-,TRBV4-1,CASSQEWLISGNTIYF,TGCGCCAGCAGCCAAGAATGGTTGATCTCTGGAAACACCATATATTTT
few,TRBJ1-2,-,TRBV3-1,CASSQGGAYGMTYGYTF,TGTGCCAGCAGCCAAGGAGGGGCCTACGGGATGACCTATGGCTACACCTTC
-,TRBJ2-5,TRBD2,TRBV4-1,CASSRGLAGQQETQYF,TGCGCCAGCAGCCGGGGACTAGCGGGGCAACAAGAGACCCAGTACTTC
many,TRBJ1-1,-,TRBV5-1,CASSLVRDTEAFF,TGCGCCAGCAGCTTGGTGAGGGACACTGAAGCTTTCTTT
few,TRBJ2-1,-,TRBV5-4,CASSRSRGVGLVYNEQFF,TGTGCCAGCAGTAGATCTAGGGGCGTCGGGCTGGTCTACAATGAGCAGTTCTTC
few,TRBJ1-2,TRBD1,TRBV28,CASINGQASYGYTF,TGTGCCAGCATAAACGGACAGGCAAGCTATGGCTACACCTTC
few,TRBJ1-2,-,TRBV2,CASSDGSLSGYTF,TGTGCCAGCAGTGATGGCAGTTTGAGTGGCTACACCTTC
many,TRBJ2-5,TRBD1,TRBV3-1,CASSQAKGQAVQETQYF,TGTGCCAGCAGCCAAGCGAAGGGACAGGCGGTCCAAGAGACCCAGTACTTC
-,TRBJ1-5,TRBD1,TRBV5-6,CASSLETGDQPQHF,TGTGCCAGCAGCTTGGAGACAGGGGATCAGCCCCAGCATTTT
many,TRBJ2-1,TRBD2,TRBV12-3/TRBV12-4,CASSLAGLAGDWNEQFF,TGTGCCAGCAGTTTAGCGGGACTAGCGGGGGACTGGAATGAGCAGTTCTTC
few,TRBJ2-2,-,TRBV29-1,CSALRGTGELFF,TGCAGTGCTCTTCGGGGGACCGGGGAGCTGTTTTTT